These 4 T cell receptor beta chains came from one sample sequenced in a study of T cell responses to AZD1222 COVID-19 vaccine. Sequencing used immunoSEQ multiplex PCR; TCRdb keeps in-frame clones, though not all of them. This table holds 150,000 to 200,000 clones, 75% to 90% found once. This material consisted of peripheral blood, taken on day 0 of AZD1222 vaccination. The receptors stem from an adult in good health.

The V call is TRBV5-4, the J call TRBJ2-3, with D uncertain. Germline assignment: CDR1 SGHNT and CDR2 YYREEE (reference sequence). The V end was cut by 1 base, the J end by 0 bases, with 9 bases between. CDR3 length: 15 amino acids. The CDR3 nucleotides are TGTGCCAGCAGCTTGCGGGCCCCTAGCACAGATACGCAGTATTTT. Its translation: CASSLRAPSTDTQYF. Supplemented by reference TRBV5-4 and TRBJ2-3, the full variable domain reads ETGVTQSPTHLIKTRGQQVTLRCSSQSGHNTVSWYQQALGQGPQFIFQYYREEENGRGNFPPRFSGLQFPNYSSELNVNALELDDSALYLCASSLRAPSTDTQYFGPGTRLTVL.

The V and J genes are TRBV5-1 and TRBJ2-7, with 8 bases matching TRBD2. Germline lookup yields CDR1 SGHRS and CDR2 YFSETQ. V was clipped by 3 bases and J by 5 bases; unmatched bases: 7. The CDR3 runs to 14 residues. This chain's CDR3 is CASSYSSGGDEQYF. The CDR3 nucleotides are TGCGCCAGCAGCTACTCCAGCGGGGGTGACGAGCAGTACTTC.

This clone is classed as medium-sized. The rearrangement links TRBV15 to TRBJ2-1, with D unclear. The CDR3 loop spans 14 amino acids. V lost 8 bases and J lost 4, with 15 bases in between. Germline V gene data show CDR1 as LNHNV and CDR2 as YYDKDF (reference sequence). In nucleotides, the CDR3 is TGTGCCACCTCTCCACTGAGATTATACAATGAGCAGTTCTTC. Protein product: CATSPLRLYNEQFF. The full variable domain, in which reference TRBV15 and TRBJ2-1 provide the parts outside the CDR3, is DAMVIQNPRYQVTQFGKPVTLSCSQTLNHNVMYWYQQKSSQAPKLLFHYYDKDFNNEADTPDNFQSRRPNTSFCFLDIRSPGLGDTAMYLCATSPLRLYNEQFFGPGTRLTVL.

As for this clone: This CDR3 is also generated by other DNA sequences in the sample. This chain connects TRBV10-1 to TRBJ2-5, with D possibly being TRBD1 (6 bases). The V gene lost 0 bases and the J gene lost 1 base, with 6 bases spanning the gap. The CDR3 is 14 amino acids. CDR1 and CDR2 (germline): WNHNN, SYGVQD (reference sequence). CDR3 amino acids: CASSESGGQETQYF. The CDR3 nucleotides are TGCGCCAGCAGTGAGTCAGGGGGCCAAGAGACCCAGTACTTC.